Below, 22 T cell receptor beta chains from the same sample are listed, as sequenced in a study of T cells after yellow fever vaccination. A single record per CDR3 protein comes from TCRdb applying MiXCR to the 5' RACE reads. The profile shows about 630,000 distinct CDR3 sequences, roughly 12% of them singletons. This material consisted of PBMCs, taken on the day of the yellow fever booster vaccination. Receptors originate from a man aged 30 to 45 who received the YFV17D yellow fever vaccine.

This chain connects TRBV4-3 to TRBJ2-3; D assignment may be TRBD1 or TRBD2 (5 bases each). Germline V lookup: CDR1 LGHNA, CDR2 YSLEER. The CDR3 contains 15 residues. V was pared by 4 bases and J by 7 bases, with 18 bases between. CDR3 coding DNA: TGCGCCAGCAGCCCCGCATGGGGGAGTGAAAATACGCAGTATTTT. Amino acids: CASSPAWGSENTQYF.

In this sample, this clonotype turned up a few times. J is TRBJ2-5 and V is TRBV20-1, with D possibly called TRBD1 or TRBD2 (5 bases each). There are 13 residues in the CDR3. The V gene lost 3 bases and the J gene lost 1 base, with 9 bases spanning the gap. CDR1 is DFQATT and CDR2 is SNEGSKA in the germline V gene (reference sequence). The CDR3 region is CSARAGAQETQYF. In nucleotides, the CDR3 is TGCAGTGCTAGGGCCGGGGCCCAAGAGACCCAGTACTTC.

The table lists this clonotype with a few counts. This chain joins TRBV28 and TRBJ2-5; possible D gene TRBD2, 5 bases. CDR1 and CDR2 (germline): MDHEN, SYDVKM. The ends were cut back, 6 bases at V and 1 base at J, with 9 bases in the middle. The CDR3 has 13 amino acids. In DNA form, the CDR3 reads TGTGCCAGCAGCCAAGCGGCCCAAGAGACCCAGTACTTC. Translated, it gives CASSQAAQETQYF.

The chain links TRBV28 to TRBJ2-2; 7 nucleotides agree with TRBD2. There are 15 residues in the CDR3. The trim removed 7 bases at V and 4 bases at J, leaving 9 bases unmatched. Germline lookup yields CDR1 MDHEN and CDR2 SYDVKM. CDR3 protein: CASTLTSPGTGELFF. In nucleotides, the CDR3 is TGTGCCAGCACCTTGACTAGCCCGGGCACCGGGGAGCTGTTTTTT.

The chain employs TRBV2 and TRBJ2-7; maybe TRBD1 (5 bases). Per germline, CDR1 SNHLY and CDR2 FYNNEI. V dropped 7 bases and J dropped 3 bases, with 13 bases sitting between them. This CDR3 spans 13 amino acids. This CDR3 is CASKRGSLYEQYF. DNA for the CDR3: TGTGCCAGCAAAAGGGGCTCGCTCTACGAGCAGTACTTC.

This clonotype is a singleton in its sample. The chain is built from TRBV20-1 and TRBJ2-1; no reliable D call. Germline V CDR1 and CDR2: DFQATT, SNEGSKA (reference sequence). The CDR3 contains 14 residues. V was shortened by 0 bases and J by 3 bases, with 9 bases between the two germline ends. For the CDR3, the DNA is TGCAGTGCTAGAGATAGAAACAGCTACAATGAGCAGTTCTTC. Residues: CSARDRNSYNEQFF.

V gene TRBV10-2 combines with J gene TRBJ2-5; 10 nucleotides line up with TRBD2. CDR1 and CDR2 (germline): WSHSY, SAAADI. The V segment lost 6 bases and the J segment 3 bases; nucleotides outside the gene matches: 10. There are 16 residues in the CDR3. This CDR3 is CASRKIAGGREETQYF. CDR3 nucleotides: TGCGCCAGCAGGAAAATAGCGGGAGGAAGGGAAGAGACCCAGTACTTC.

The chain has TRBV12-3 or TRBV12-4 and TRBJ2-3; 8 nucleotides agree with TRBD2. The CDR3 has 15 residues. The ends lost 6 bases at V and 6 bases at J; junction bases unmatched: 11. The CDR3 here is CASRPVSGNVDTQYF. The CDR3 region has the DNA TGTGCCAGCAGACCCGTTAGCGGGAATGTTGATACGCAGTATTTT.

The chain links TRBV15 to TRBJ2-5; no clear D. The CDR3 totals 14 residues. Germline CDR1 reads LNHNV; CDR2 reads YYDKDF (reference sequence). V was pared by 0 bases and J by 1 base, with 6 bases between. The CDR3 region is CATSRDVLQETQYF. CDR3 nucleotides: TGTGCCACCAGCAGAGATGTACTCCAAGAGACCCAGTACTTC.

This clonotype was seen a handful of times. The V gene is TRBV9, the J gene TRBJ1-6, with 8 bases that match TRBD1. The CDR3 extends over 14 amino acids. Germline V gene sequence: CDR1 SGDLS, CDR2 YYNGEE. The V and J ends lost 3 bases and 5 bases, in that order; junction bases with no gene match: 1. The chain's CDR3 is CASSAQGDNSPLHF. CDR3 in DNA: TGTGCCAGCAGCGCACAGGGGGATAATTCACCCCTCCACTTT. The variable domain in full, completed from reference TRBV9 and TRBJ1-6, reads DSGVTQTPKHLITATGQRVTLRCSPRSGDLSVYWYQQSLDQGLQFLIQYYNGEERAKGNILERFSAQQFPDLHSELNLSSLELGDSALYFCASSAQGDNSPLHFGNGTRLTVT.

This clonotype appeared a few times. The rearrangement uses TRBV28 and TRBJ2-7; no reliable D call. Germline V gene sequence: CDR1 MDHEN, CDR2 SYDVKM. The CDR3 is made up of 12 amino acids. V lost 8 bases and J 7 bases, leaving 15 bases between the germline ends. The CDR3 DNA reads TGTGCCAGCGCTGGTCCGCTCCGAGAGCAGTACTTC. The encoded protein is CASAGPLREQYF.

This clonotype occurred a few times. The chain links TRBV7-2 to TRBJ1-2; D call uncertain. Trimming took 0 bases from V and 8 from J, leaving 7 bases between them. This CDR3 is built from 12 residues. Germline V gene data show CDR1 as SGHTA and CDR2 as FQGNSA. The CDR3, as DNA: TGTGCCAGCAGCTTAGCGCAGGACGGCTACACCTTC. Translation: CASSLAQDGYTF.

This sequence joins TRBV29-1 and TRBJ2-7; TRBD2 aligns across 8 bases. V dropped 6 bases and J dropped 4; count of bases not matched to a gene: 8. The length of the CDR3 is 13 residues. Looked up from germline, CDR1 is SQVTM and CDR2 is ANQGSEA. The CDR3 sequence is CSVAGVRLYEQYF. CDR3 sequence (DNA): TGCAGCGTAGCGGGAGTACGCCTTTACGAGCAGTACTTC.

Only a few counts were recorded for this clonotype. The V and J genes are TRBV6-1 and TRBJ2-7; 12 bases align to TRBD2. The CDR3 is made up of 14 amino acids. Germline V gives CDR1 MNHNS, CDR2 SASEGT. J lost 4 bases, V lost 7 bases, and 5 bases had no gene match. The CDR3 DNA reads TGTGCCAGCATCCTTGGACTAGCGGGGTACGAGCAGTACTTC. Encoded protein: CASILGLAGYEQYF.

Only a few counts were recorded for this clonotype. The rearrangement uses TRBV12-3 or TRBV12-4 and TRBJ1-2; no definite D call. The CDR3 totals 13 residues. The germline V and J ends were trimmed by 6 bases and 3 bases, with 11 bases remaining between them. The CDR3 spells CASSSPGHYGYTF. The CDR3 coding sequence is TGTGCCAGCAGCAGCCCGGGCCACTATGGCTACACCTTC.

The chain recombines TRBV12-3 or TRBV12-4 with TRBJ2-5, with D maybe TRBD2 (6 bases). V was shortened by 3 bases and J by 2 bases, with 13 bases between the two germline ends. This CDR3 is 15 amino acids long. The CDR3: CASSFGGSLQETQYF. DNA for the CDR3: TGTGCCAGCAGTTTTGGGGGGTCCCTGCAAGAGACCCAGTACTTC.

This clonotype was seen more than once but under ten times. The rearrangement joins TRBV6-2 or TRBV6-3 to TRBJ2-7, with D uncertain. CDR1 is MNHEY and CDR2 is SVGEGT in the germline V gene. The CDR3 spans 13 residues. V was shortened by 5 bases and J by 2 bases, with 10 bases between the two germline ends. The CDR3 spells CASSIRLPYEQYF. In DNA form, the CDR3 reads TGTGCCAGCAGTATCAGGTTGCCCTACGAGCAGTACTTC.

This clonotype was counted many times. The V and J genes are TRBV5-1 and TRBJ1-1, with D tentatively TRBD1 (6 bases). Germline V gene lookup returns CDR1 SGHRS and CDR2 YFSETQ. V lost 7 bases, J lost 2 bases, and 15 bases lay in between. This CDR3 spans 14 amino acids. This chain's CDR3 is CASAPGGVNTEAFF. CDR3 bases: TGCGCCAGCGCCCCCGGGGGCGTTAACACTGAAGCTTTCTTT.

This clonotype was seen at least ten times. The genes are TRBV6-6 and TRBJ2-7, with 8 nucleotides matching TRBD1. The V gene's germline CDR1 is MNHNY and CDR2 SVGAGI (reference sequence). V was clipped by 7 bases and J by 6 bases; unmatched bases: 8. The CDR3 sequence is 13 residues long. The CDR3 here is CASTRTGTREQYF. CDR3 DNA: TGTGCCAGCACTCGGACAGGGACCCGCGAGCAGTACTTC.

The sample holds a few counts of this clonotype. V and J are TRBV29-1 and TRBJ2-3; D is unclear. Trimming cost V 4 bases and J 1 base, with 6 bases left between them. The CDR3 length is 12 residues. Per germline, CDR1 SQVTM and CDR2 ANQGSEA. The CDR3 DNA reads TGCAGCGTTGTCCCCCGCACAGATACGCAGTATTTT. Protein product: CSVVPRTDTQYF.

The chain joins TRBV27 to TRBJ2-5, with D uncertain. V gave up 3 bases and J gave up 3 bases, with 8 bases separating them. The CDR3 extends over 13 amino acids. The V gene's germline CDR1 is MNHEY and CDR2 SMNVEV (reference sequence). In DNA, the CDR3 is TGTGCCAGCAGTTTGGGATTCGAAGAGACCCAGTACTTC. This codes for CASSLGFEETQYF.

The genes are TRBV7-9 and TRBJ2-3; a weak D match, TRBD1 (6 bases). The V end lost 7 bases, the J end lost 4 bases, and 15 bases lay between the germline ends. Germline lookup yields CDR1 SEHNR and CDR2 FQNEAQ (reference sequence). This CDR3 is 14 amino acids long. The chain's CDR3 is CASTQGLPSDTQYF. Written as DNA, the CDR3 is TGTGCCAGCACCCAGGGGCTGCCATCAGATACGCAGTATTTT.